One and the same sample provided the 2 T cell receptor beta chains below, sequenced in a study of vaccination and CD4 T cells after COVID-19. Sequenced with the Oncomine TCR Beta short-read assay was DNA taken from cultured CD4+ T cells. TCRdb used MiXCR to reprocess the PCR reads, holding one entry per CDR3 protein. This repertoire shows about 15,000 distinct CDR3 sequences, roughly 45% found once; its top ten account for 15% to 25%. Noted treatment: approximately 9-day PBMC culture with coronavirus spike peptide pools or control peptides (ViraFEST assay). No antigen has been identified for these receptors. The sample in question was CD4+ T cells from blood, cultured in vitro, obtained before SARS-CoV-2 vaccination. The receptor source for this set is a human donor who received a COVID-19 vaccine.

The rearrangement joins TRBV12-3 or TRBV12-4 to TRBJ1-1; D gene ambiguous. This CDR3 is 17 amino acids long. V was pared by 2 bases and J by 1 base, with 17 bases between. The CDR3 is CASSLLLPWGWNTEAFF. In DNA, the CDR3 is TGTGCCAGCAGTTTACTCCTCCCGTGGGGATGGAACACTGAAGCTTTCTTT.

This clonotype was seen only a few times. The chain has TRBV6-1 and TRBJ1-2, with a possible D match to TRBD1 (6 bases). Germline assignment: CDR1 MNHNS and CDR2 SASEGT. V lost 11 bases and J lost 4, with 17 bases in between. CDR3 length: 13 amino acids. CDR3 in DNA: TGTGCCGGAGGAGAGACAGGACTCTATGGCTACACCTTC. Protein: CAGGETGLYGYTF.